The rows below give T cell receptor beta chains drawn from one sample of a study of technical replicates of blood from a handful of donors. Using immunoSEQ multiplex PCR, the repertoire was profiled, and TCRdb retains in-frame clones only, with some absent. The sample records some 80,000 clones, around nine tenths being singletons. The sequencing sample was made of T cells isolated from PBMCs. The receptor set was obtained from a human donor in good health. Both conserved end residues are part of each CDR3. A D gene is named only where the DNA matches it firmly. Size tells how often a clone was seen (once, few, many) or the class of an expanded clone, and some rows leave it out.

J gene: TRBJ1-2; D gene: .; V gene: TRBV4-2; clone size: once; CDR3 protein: CASSQGSLSFYTF; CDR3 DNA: TGTGCCAGCAGCCAAGGGTCACTTTCCTTCTACACCTTC
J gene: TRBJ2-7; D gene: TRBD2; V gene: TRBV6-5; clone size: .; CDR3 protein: CASGTGLSHHEQYF; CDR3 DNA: TGTGCCAGCGGTACGGGACTATCTCACCACGAGCAGTACTTC
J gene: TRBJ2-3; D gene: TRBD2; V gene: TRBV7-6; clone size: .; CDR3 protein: CASKSGRNADTQYF; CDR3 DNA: TGTGCCAGCAAAAGCGGGAGGAATGCAGATACGCAGTATTTT
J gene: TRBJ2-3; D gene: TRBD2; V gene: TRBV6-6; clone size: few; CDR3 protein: CASSYPLAGADTQYF; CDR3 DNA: TGTGCCAGCAGTTACCCACTAGCGGGAGCAGATACGCAGTATTTT
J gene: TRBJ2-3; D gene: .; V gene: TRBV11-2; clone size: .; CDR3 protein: CASSLALGSPLDTQYF; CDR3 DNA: TGTGCCAGCAGCTTGGCGCTCGGGAGTCCGTTAGATACGCAGTATTTT
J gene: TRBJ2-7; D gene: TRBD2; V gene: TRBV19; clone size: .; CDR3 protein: CASSIGTNYEQYF; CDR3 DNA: TGTGCCAGTAGTATCGGGACTAACTACGAGCAGTACTTC
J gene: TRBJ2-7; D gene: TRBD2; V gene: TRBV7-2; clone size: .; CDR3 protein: CASSHLGGGRAPTYEQYF; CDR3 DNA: TGTGCCAGCAGCCACCTGGGGGGCGGGAGGGCCCCTACCTACGAGCAGTACTTC
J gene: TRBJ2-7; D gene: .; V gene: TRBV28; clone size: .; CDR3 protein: CASSLGFHRVTNEQYF; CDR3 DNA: TGTGCCAGCAGTTTAGGGTTCCACAGGGTAACCAACGAGCAGTACTTC
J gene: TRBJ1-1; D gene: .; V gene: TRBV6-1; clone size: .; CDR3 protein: CASSDINAGEAFF; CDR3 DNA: TGTGCCAGCAGTGATATAAATGCAGGTGAAGCTTTCTTT
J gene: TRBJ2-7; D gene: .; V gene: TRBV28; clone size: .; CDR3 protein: CASSGGAPRYEQYF; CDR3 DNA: TGTGCCAGCAGTGGGGGGGCGCCCCGCTACGAGCAGTACTTC
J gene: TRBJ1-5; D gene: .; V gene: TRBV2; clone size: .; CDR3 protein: CASSDEDQPQHF; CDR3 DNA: TGTGCCAGCAGTGATGAGGATCAGCCCCAGCATTTT
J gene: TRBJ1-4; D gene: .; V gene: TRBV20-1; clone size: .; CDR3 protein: CSASDEKLFF; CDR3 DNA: TGCAGTGCGTCAGATGAAAAACTGTTTTTT
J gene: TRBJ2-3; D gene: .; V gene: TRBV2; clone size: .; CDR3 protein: CASSWTEDTQYF; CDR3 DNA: TGTGCCAGCAGTTGGACAGAAGATACGCAGTATTTT
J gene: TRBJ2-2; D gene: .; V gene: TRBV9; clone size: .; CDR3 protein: CASSVGRTAKNTGELFF; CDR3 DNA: TGTGCCAGCAGCGTGGGCCGCACCGCTAAGAACACCGGGGAGCTGTTTTTT
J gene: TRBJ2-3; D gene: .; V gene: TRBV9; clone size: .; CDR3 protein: CASSPRVTDTQYF; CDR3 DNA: TGTGCCAGCAGCCCCCGGGTCACAGATACGCAGTATTTT
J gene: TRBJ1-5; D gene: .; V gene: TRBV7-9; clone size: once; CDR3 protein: CASSLASLAGNQPQHF; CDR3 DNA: TGTGCCAGCAGCTTAGCTTCGTTGGCAGGAAATCAGCCCCAGCATTTT
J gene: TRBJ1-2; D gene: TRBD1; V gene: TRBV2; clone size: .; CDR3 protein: CASSEEGRGHGYTF; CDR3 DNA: TGTGCCAGCAGTGAAGAGGGCAGGGGGCATGGCTACACCTTC
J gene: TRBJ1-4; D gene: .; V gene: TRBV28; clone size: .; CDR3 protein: CASSAPATNEKLFF; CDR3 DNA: TGTGCCAGCAGTGCCCCGGCAACTAATGAAAAACTGTTTTTT
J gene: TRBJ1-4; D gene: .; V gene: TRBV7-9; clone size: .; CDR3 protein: CASSPPRQALDEKLFF; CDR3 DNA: TGTGCCAGCAGCCCCCCCCGACAGGCCCTGGATGAAAAACTGTTTTTT
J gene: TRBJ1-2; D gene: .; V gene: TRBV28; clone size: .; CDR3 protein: CASSWGDYGYTF; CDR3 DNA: TGTGCCAGCAGTTGGGGGGACTATGGCTACACCTTC
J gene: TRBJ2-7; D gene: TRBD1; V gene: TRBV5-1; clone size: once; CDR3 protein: CASSVNRGYEQYF; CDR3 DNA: TGCGCCAGCAGCGTAAACAGGGGGTACGAGCAGTACTTC
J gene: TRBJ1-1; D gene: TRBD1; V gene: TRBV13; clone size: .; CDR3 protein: CASSGRTGLDTEAFF; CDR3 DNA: TGTGCCAGCAGCGGGCGGACAGGGCTAGACACTGAAGCTTTCTTT
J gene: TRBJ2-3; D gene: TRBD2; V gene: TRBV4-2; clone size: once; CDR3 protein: CASSQDLTSGSVLDTQYF; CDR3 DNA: TGTGCCAGCAGCCAAGATTTGACTAGCGGGAGCGTCCTAGATACGCAGTATTTT
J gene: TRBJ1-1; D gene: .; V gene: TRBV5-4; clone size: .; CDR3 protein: CASSAITEAFF; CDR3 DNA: TGTGCCAGCAGCGCGATCACTGAAGCTTTCTTT
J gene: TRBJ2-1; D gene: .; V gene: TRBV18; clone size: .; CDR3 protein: CASSPPRRYSYNEQFF; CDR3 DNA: TGTGCCAGCTCACCACCGCGGAGGTACTCCTACAATGAGCAGTTCTTC
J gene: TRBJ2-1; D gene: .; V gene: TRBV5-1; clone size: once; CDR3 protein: CASSPEGGGVVGGLVF; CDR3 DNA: TGCGCCAGCAGCCCAGAGGGAGGGGGGGTGGTCGGAGGTTTGGTCTTC
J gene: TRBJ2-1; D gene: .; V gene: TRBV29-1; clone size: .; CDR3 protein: CSPHRDEQFF; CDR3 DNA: TGCAGCCCCCACCGGGATGAGCAGTTCTTC
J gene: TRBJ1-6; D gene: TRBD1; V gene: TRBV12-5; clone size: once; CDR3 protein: CASGLDFAGGNSPLHF; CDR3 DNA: TGTGCTAGTGGTTTGGACTTTGCAGGGGGAAATTCACCCCTCCACTTT
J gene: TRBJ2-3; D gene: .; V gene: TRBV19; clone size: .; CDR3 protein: CASRPGSTDTQYF; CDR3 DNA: TGTGCCAGCAGGCCAGGGAGCACAGATACGCAGTATTTT
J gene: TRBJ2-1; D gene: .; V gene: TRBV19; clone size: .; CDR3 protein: CASRPGKGSNEQFF; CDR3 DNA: TGTGCCAGTAGGCCGGGAAAGGGCAGTAATGAGCAGTTCTTC
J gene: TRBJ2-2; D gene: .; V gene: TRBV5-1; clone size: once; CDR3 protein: CASSLLGEAGELFF; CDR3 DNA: TGCGCCAGCAGCTTGTTGGGGGAGGCCGGGGAGCTGTTTTTT
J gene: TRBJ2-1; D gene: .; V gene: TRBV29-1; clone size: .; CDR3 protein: CSIGLTSPNEQFF; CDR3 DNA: TGCAGCATTGGACTTACCTCACCCAATGAGCAGTTCTTC
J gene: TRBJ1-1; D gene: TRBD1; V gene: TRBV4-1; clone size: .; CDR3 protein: CASSRRTGVNTEAFF; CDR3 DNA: TGCGCCAGCAGCCGACGGACAGGGGTGAATACTGAAGCTTTCTTT
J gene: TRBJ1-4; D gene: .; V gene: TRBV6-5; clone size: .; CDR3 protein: CASSYRDNNEKLFF; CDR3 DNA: TGTGCCAGCAGTTATCGGGACAATAATGAAAAACTGTTTTTT